The 27 T cell receptor beta chains in this list originate from one sample, sequenced in a study of early T cells in non-severe SARS-CoV-2 infection. From the 5' RACE reads, TCRdb called clonotypes with MiXCR, one entry per CDR3 protein. The data show around 60,000 distinct CDR3 sequences, roughly 13% seen once. The sample was whole blood. The receptors come from an adult who was a healthcare worker with PCR-confirmed SARS-CoV-2 infection or an uninfected control (not recorded which).

This clonotype was detected many times. V is TRBV6-6 and J is TRBJ2-1; D gene ambiguous. The CDR3 consists of 13 residues. V lost 6 bases and J lost 4, with 10 bases in between. The germline CDR1 and CDR2 sequences are MNHNY and SVGAGI (reference sequence). The CDR3 DNA reads as TGTGCCAGCAGCCCGACACCTTACAATGAGCAGTTCTTC. This translates into CASSPTPYNEQFF.

This clonotype occurred a few times. The chain employs TRBV6-5 and TRBJ1-6; 8 positions match TRBD1. V shed 7 bases, J shed 2 bases, and the junction held 7 bases outside the gene matches. Looked up from germline, CDR1 is MNHEY and CDR2 is SVGAGI. The CDR3 loop spans 16 amino acids. The chain's CDR3 is CASTRGRVPYNSPLHF. As DNA, the CDR3 is TGTGCCAGCACCAGGGGGCGGGTTCCCTATAATTCACCCCTCCACTTT.

This chain uses TRBV4-2 with TRBJ2-7; D not certain. Looked up from germline, CDR1 is LGHNA and CDR2 is YNFKEQ. The CDR3 has 14 amino acids. V dropped 0 bases and J dropped 3 bases, with 9 bases sitting between them. This CDR3 reads CASSQDRDLYEQYF. In nucleotides, the CDR3 is TGTGCCAGCAGCCAAGATCGCGACCTCTACGAGCAGTACTTC.

This clonotype was counted only a few times. The chain has TRBV29-1 and TRBJ1-1; no firm D call. The CDR3 contains 12 residues. Trimming stripped 7 bases from V and 0 bases from J, with 9 bases between. Germline V gene data show CDR1 as SQVTM and CDR2 as ANQGSEA. The DNA of the CDR3 is TGCAGCGCACGATACCTGAACACTGAAGCTTTCTTT. Its protein product is CSARYLNTEAFF.

The chain employs TRBV20-1 and TRBJ1-1; 8 bases agree with TRBD1. Germline CDR1 reads DFQATT; CDR2 reads SNEGSKA (reference sequence). CDR3 size: 13 residues. The V segment lost 7 bases and the J segment 2 bases; nucleotides outside the gene matches: 6. The CDR3 protein is CSVADRVNTEAFF. The CDR3 nucleotides read TGCAGTGTCGCGGACAGGGTAAACACTGAAGCTTTCTTT.

This clonotype has only a few counts. At one boundary the junction diverges from the germline segment, which might be a read error. V usage is TRBV4-3 and J usage is TRBJ2-7; tentative D call: TRBD2 (6 bases). Germline assignment: CDR1 LGHNA and CDR2 YSLEER. The CDR3 loop spans 14 amino acids. The CDR3 region has the DNA TGCGCCAGCAGCCCCGGGGGTCCCTCCCACGAGCAGTACTTC. It yields the protein CASSPGGPSHEQYF.

The rearrangement uses TRBV24-1 and TRBJ2-3; the D gene is possibly TRBD2 (5 bases). The CDR3 is made up of 12 amino acids. CDR1 is KGHDR and CDR2 is SFDVKD in the germline V gene. V lost 9 bases to trimming and J lost 2 bases, with 8 bases between them. CDR3 DNA: TGTGCCACCGGGAGCGTCACAGATACGCAGTATTTT. This encodes CATGSVTDTQYF.

The table lists this clonotype with a few counts. The CDR3 protein is CASSPRTGAKNIQYF. DNA of the CDR3: TGTGCCAGCAGCCCCCGGACTGGAGCCAAAAACATTCAGTACTTC. The chain employs TRBV21-1 and TRBJ2-4; the table's D call of TRBD2 was not tested on the DNA. TRBV21-1 is assigned pseudogene status. The CDR3 has 15 residues.

This clonotype was found many times. The chain is built from TRBV3-1 and TRBJ2-4; D ambiguous. V dropped 0 bases and J dropped 4 bases, with 10 bases sitting between them. Germline CDR1 LGHDT, CDR2 YNNKEL (reference sequence). This CDR3 is built from 15 residues. The CDR3, as DNA: TGTGCCAGCAGCCAAGAACCACTCATTAAAAACATTCAGTACTTC. This encodes CASSQEPLIKNIQYF.

The chain combines TRBV18 with TRBJ2-7; the D is unclear. Germline CDR1 and CDR2: KGHSH and LQKENI. CDR3 length equals 12 residues. The V end was cut by 5 bases, the J end by 2 bases, with 7 bases between. The CDR3 spells CASSMLAYEQYF. DNA for the CDR3: TGTGCCAGCTCAATGCTCGCCTACGAGCAGTACTTC.

This clonotype was counted between two and nine times. V is TRBV12-3 or TRBV12-4 and J is TRBJ1-6, with 9 bases lining up with TRBD1. V trimming: 5 bases; J trimming: 7 bases; junction bases outside the gene matches: 6. The CDR3 length is 15 residues. The CDR3 spells CASSPGTGINSPLHF. The CDR3 bases are TGTGCCAGCAGTCCTGGGACAGGGATCAATTCACCCCTCCACTTT.

This clonotype was detected ten times or more. The rearrangement links TRBV29-1 to TRBJ2-5; maybe TRBD2 (7 bases). The CDR3 loop spans 13 amino acids. The ends were cut back, 6 bases at V and 2 bases at J, with 13 bases in the middle. Germline assignment: CDR1 SQVTM and CDR2 ANQGSEA. The CDR3 sequence is CSVRRGAQETQYF. CDR3 nucleotide sequence: TGCAGCGTGAGACGGGGGGCGCAAGAGACCCAGTACTTC.

This chain links TRBV4-3 with TRBJ2-7, with D uncertain. This CDR3 has 15 amino acids. V shed 0 bases and J shed 2 bases, with 11 bases lying between them. CDR1 and CDR2 (germline): LGHNA, YSLEER. CDR3 in amino acids: CASSQDGLGPYEQYF. CDR3 sequence (DNA): TGCGCCAGCAGCCAAGACGGTTTAGGGCCCTACGAGCAGTACTTC.

This clonotype occurred many times. The V and J genes are TRBV2 and TRBJ1-6; no definite D call. Trimming stripped 4 bases from V and 0 bases from J, with 16 bases between. The germline CDR1 and CDR2 sequences are SNHLY and FYNNEI. The CDR3 totals 18 residues. CDR3 region: CASSVAGPVSSYNSPLHF. In nucleotides, the CDR3 is TGTGCCAGCAGTGTGGCAGGCCCCGTTAGCTCCTATAATTCACCCCTCCACTTT. Full variable domain (missing parts from reference TRBV2 and TRBJ1-6): EPEVTQTPSHQVTQMGQEVILRCVPISNHLYFYWYRQILGQKVEFLVSFYNNEISEKSEIFDDQFSVERPDGSNFTLKIRSTKLEDSAMYFCASSVAGPVSSYNSPLHFGNGTRLTVT.

This clonotype was seen many times. The V call is TRBV5-6, the J call TRBJ2-3; 8 positions match TRBD1. J lost 3 bases, V lost 2 bases, and 5 bases had no gene match. The CDR3 runs 15 residues. CDR1 is SGHDT, CDR2 YYEEEE, per germline. The CDR3 DNA reads as TGTGCCAGCAGCTTCGGGACAGGTACAACAGATACGCAGTATTTT. The encoded protein is CASSFGTGTTDTQYF.

The genes are TRBV21-1 and TRBJ2-3; the table's D call of TRBD1 was not tested on the DNA. TRBV21-1 is labeled a pseudogene. CDR3 length: 15 amino acids. The CDR3 sequence: CASSKVKGTTDTQYF. The CDR3 DNA reads TGTGCCAGCAGCAAAGTAAAGGGGACAACAGATACGCAGTATTTT.

This clonotype was detected a few times. This chain connects TRBV20-1 to TRBJ2-3; D is unresolved. The CDR3 totals 11 residues. Trimming shortened V by 7 bases and J by 0 bases, and 5 bases separated the two germline ends. Germline lookup yields CDR1 DFQATT and CDR2 SNEGSKA (reference sequence). The CDR3 protein is CSGVSTDTQYF. CDR3 nucleotide sequence: TGCAGTGGAGTTAGCACAGATACGCAGTATTTT.

In its sample, this clonotype was seen a few times. The chain carries TRBV4-2 and TRBJ2-2, with 9 bases identical to TRBD1. V lost 0 bases, J lost 3 bases, and 5 bases stayed unmatched. The length of the CDR3 is 17 residues. CDR1 is LGHNA and CDR2 is YNFKEQ in the germline V gene. CDR3 DNA sequence: TGTGCCAGCAGCCAAGATTTAAGGACAGGGGACACCGGGGAGCTGTTTTTT. Its protein product is CASSQDLRTGDTGELFF.

There are many counts of this clonotype. The gene calls are TRBV15 and TRBJ1-1; D unclear. V gave up 4 bases and J gave up 0 bases, with 33 bases separating them. The germline V gene has CDR1 LNHNV and CDR2 YYDKDF (reference sequence). The CDR3 extends over 22 amino acids. The CDR3 sequence: CATSTTRPRPRREVYMNTEAFF. DNA of the CDR3: TGTGCCACCAGCACTACCCGGCCACGGCCACGCCGGGAGGTGTACATGAACACTGAAGCTTTCTTT.

A few counts support this clonotype. The chain carries TRBV3-1 and TRBJ1-1; D remains unclear. V dropped 4 bases and J dropped 4 bases, with 13 bases sitting between them. CDR1 is LGHDT, CDR2 YNNKEL, per germline (reference sequence). This CDR3 is 14 amino acids long. The CDR3 here is CASSPRLAGTEAFF. CDR3 sequence (DNA): TGTGCCAGCAGCCCTAGACTCGCGGGCACTGAAGCTTTCTTT.

The chain is built from TRBV10-3 and TRBJ2-3; D gene ambiguous. The CDR3 extends over 13 amino acids. CDR1 is ENHRY and CDR2 is SYGVKD in the germline V gene. V shed 10 bases and J shed 1 base, with 12 bases lying between them. The CDR3 spells CATSRSGTDTQYF. In DNA form, the CDR3 reads TGTGCCACTTCACGGTCGGGCACAGATACGCAGTATTTT.

This clonotype was found many times. The CDR3 nucleotides read TGTGCCAGCAGCGTTTTTGGCCCGACACACCGCACAGATACGCAGTATTTT. Protein: CASSVFGPTHRTDTQYF. The chain is built from TRBV7-2 and TRBJ2-3; D remains unclear. V lost 5 bases and J lost 1, with 19 bases in between. Looked up from germline, CDR1 is SGHTA and CDR2 is FQGNSA. The CDR3 sequence is 17 residues long.

This clonotype showed up just a few times. The chain is built from TRBV6-5 and TRBJ1-1, with D unclear. This CDR3 is 13 amino acids long. The germline gives CDR1 MNHEY, CDR2 SVGAGI. The V end lost 6 bases, the J end lost 1 base, and 9 bases lay between the germline ends. CDR3 sequence (DNA): TGTGCCAGCAGGGCAACTCGGAACACTGAAGCTTTCTTT. Its protein product is CASRATRNTEAFF.

This clonotype showed up many times. In DNA, the CDR3 is TGTGCCAGCTCTCGGACAGGGACAACTAATGAAAAACTGTTTTTT. Amino acid sequence: CASSRTGTTNEKLFF. The rearrangement joins TRBV18 to TRBJ1-4; TRBD1 agrees at 8 bases. CDR3 length: 15 amino acids. CDR1 and CDR2 from the germline V gene are KGHSH and LQKENI. The trim removed 6 bases at V and 0 bases at J, leaving 3 bases unmatched.

This clonotype was found many times. The CDR3 DNA sequence: TGCGCCAGCAGCCAAGATCTGGGAGCACCCACCAGCAATCAGCCCCAGCATTTT. It is translated as CASSQDLGAPTSNQPQHF. The chain recombines TRBV4-3 with TRBJ1-5, with D uncertain. The CDR3 spans 18 residues. The germline gives CDR1 LGHNA, CDR2 YSLEER. V lost 0 bases, J lost 1 base, and 16 bases lay in between.

In this sample, this clonotype turned up many times. The chain uses TRBV10-3 and TRBJ1-3; no reliable D call. The CDR3 has 13 amino acids. CDR1 is ENHRY and CDR2 is SYGVKD in the germline V gene. V lost 3 bases to trimming and J lost 0 bases, with 3 bases between them. CDR3: CAISDNSGNTIYF. The CDR3 bases are TGTGCCATCAGTGACAACTCTGGAAACACCATATATTTT.

This clonotype was observed a handful of times. The rearrangement uses TRBV9 and TRBJ1-3; D not certain. The CDR3 sequence is 14 residues long. Germline V gene lookup returns CDR1 SGDLS and CDR2 YYNGEE. With 2 bases removed from V and 4 bases from J, the gap between germline ends came to 10 bases. CDR3 sequence reads: CASSVADLGNTIYF. Written as DNA, the CDR3 is TGTGCCAGCAGCGTCGCAGATCTCGGAAACACCATATATTTT.